A single sample gave rise to the 22 T cell receptor beta chains below, sequenced in a study of read filtering for tumor transcriptome and immune sequencing. From approximately 400 ng of RNA, a library with molecular barcoded alpha/delta and beta/gamma adaptors was made. TCRdb re-called the reads through MiXCR, storing one row per CDR3 protein. Seen here are under 150,000 distinct CDR3 sequences, around 14% observed once, and the top ten hold 8.4%. Sequencing used a population of CD138-negative cells sorted from bone marrow. The receptors stem from a donor aged 40 or over with multiple myeloma.

This clonotype was seen a few times. The chain couples TRBV7-9 to TRBJ2-3, with TRBD1 identical over 8 bases. This CDR3 comprises 15 residues. The germline gives CDR1 SEHNR, CDR2 FQNEAQ (reference sequence). Unmatched junction bases numbered 11, after V lost 7 bases and J lost 5 bases. CDR3 region: CASTQAGGSGDTQYF. In DNA form, the CDR3 reads TGTGCCAGCACCCAAGCAGGGGGCTCGGGAGATACGCAGTATTTT.

This clonotype has a count of ten or more. The rearrangement joins TRBV29-1 to TRBJ2-2, with unresolved D. CDR1 and CDR2 from the germline V gene are SQVTM and ANQGSEA. The V end was cut by 0 bases, the J end by 0 bases, with 2 bases between. The CDR3 has 13 residues. CDR3 sequence reads: CSVEDSNTGELFF. The CDR3 DNA reads TGCAGCGTTGAAGACTCGAACACCGGGGAGCTGTTTTTT.

Many counts were recorded for this clonotype. This chain uses TRBV4-1 with TRBJ2-7; unclear D gene. The CDR3 consists of 15 residues. Germline CDR1 is MGHRA and CDR2 is YSYEKL. V lost 0 bases and J 0 bases, leaving 9 bases between the germline ends. In DNA, the CDR3 is TGCGCCAGCAGCCAAGATGAAGCCCGCTCCTACGAGCAGTACTTC. This translates into CASSQDEARSYEQYF.

This clonotype has just a few counts. The rearrangement links TRBV19 to TRBJ2-1; TRBD1 aligns across 9 bases. CDR3 length equals 15 residues. V shed 7 bases and J 2 bases; nucleotides not matched to a gene: 6. The germline V gene has CDR1 LNHDA and CDR2 SQIVND (reference sequence). The CDR3 region is CASTTDRGPYNEQFF. In DNA form, the CDR3 reads TGTGCCAGTACCACGGACAGGGGACCCTACAATGAGCAGTTCTTC.

This clonotype was counted many times. The chain employs TRBV24-1 and TRBJ2-5; the match to TRBD1 covers 9 bases. This CDR3 region has 14 residues. V trimming: 9 bases; J trimming: 5 bases; junction bases outside the gene matches: 9. Germline-derived CDR1 and CDR2 are KGHDR and SFDVKD. Written as DNA, the CDR3 is TGTGCCACCGTTGGGACAGGGAGTTCCGAGACCCAGTACTTC. Its protein is CATVGTGSSETQYF.

Remarks on this clonotype: A much larger clone is a single base away; this may be a read error. The chain combines TRBV11-2 with TRBJ2-1; possibly TRBD1 or TRBD2 for D (6 bases each). In germline, CDR1 is SGHAT, CDR2 FQNNGV. The CDR3 has 14 amino acids. CDR3 in DNA: TGTACCAGCATCAGGGGAGGCTCCTACAATGAGCAGTTCTTC. Residues: CTSIRGGSYNEQFF.

This clonotype was detected ten times or more. The rearrangement uses TRBV7-9 and TRBJ2-5; 11 bases line up with TRBD2. CDR1 and CDR2 (germline): SEHNR, FQNEAQ (reference sequence). Trimming cost V 5 bases and J 0 bases; bases outside gene matches: 8. This CDR3 spans 17 amino acids. The DNA of the CDR3 is TGTGCCAGCAGCACAGGGACTAGCGGATCACACCAAGAGACCCAGTACTTC. Amino acid sequence: CASSTGTSGSHQETQYF.

This clonotype was picked up a small number of times. J is TRBJ2-2 and V is TRBV5-4, with 9 bases fitting TRBD2. CDR1 SGHNT and CDR2 YYREEE come from the germline V gene (reference sequence). Trimming at V came to 4 bases and at J to 3 bases, leaving 4 bases not matched to a gene. CDR3 length: 15 amino acids. The CDR3: CASSAGGGYTGELFF. The CDR3 bases are TGTGCCAGCAGCGCGGGGGGGGGGTACACCGGGGAGCTGTTTTTT.

The chain links TRBV24-1 to TRBJ1-1; 8 bases fit TRBD1. V lost 8 bases, J lost 3 bases, and 1 base stayed unmatched. CDR1 and CDR2 (germline): KGHDR, SFDVKD. CDR3 length equals 12 residues. The CDR3 bases are TGTGCCACCATGGACAGGGACACTGAAGCTTTCTTT. Protein: CATMDRDTEAFF.

This clonotype was recorded at least ten times. This chain connects TRBV30 to TRBJ1-1; the match to TRBD1 covers 7 bases. CDR3 length: 15 residues. J was trimmed by 1 base and V by 2 bases; bases with no gene match: 7. Germline assignment: CDR1 GTSNPN and CDR2 SVGIG (reference sequence). Here the CDR3 DNA reads TGTGCCTGGAGTTCCGCGGGACAGCCGAACACTGAAGCTTTCTTT. Its translation is CAWSSAGQPNTEAFF.

A note on this clonotype: Because the CDR3 is missing its conserved closing phenylalanine or tryptophan, this is likely a read error. The rearrangement links TRBV12-3 or TRBV12-4 to TRBJ2-5; D possibly matches TRBD1 or TRBD2 (6 bases each). V dropped 7 bases and J dropped 5 bases, with 20 bases sitting between them. The CDR3 loop spans 15 amino acids. CDR3 coding DNA: TGTGCCAGCACCCAAGGGGGACTCCACGGGGAGACCCAGTACTCC. Encoded protein: CASTQGGLHGETQYS.

In its sample, this clonotype was seen a few times. A much bigger clone sits one base away, suggesting this may be a read error. Here the CDR3 DNA reads TGCGCCAGCAGCCAAGTGTGGGATAGCAATCAGCCCCAGCGTTTT. Amino acids: CASSQVWDSNQPQRF. The chain is built from TRBV4-1 and TRBJ1-5; D ambiguous. This CDR3 contains 15 residues. The germline CDR1 and CDR2 sequences are MGHRA and YSYEKL.

This clonotype has ten or more counts. This chain joins TRBV19 and TRBJ2-1; TRBD2 matches at 11 bases. V shed 1 base and J 8 bases; nucleotides not matched to a gene: 1. This CDR3 comprises 14 residues. The germline gives CDR1 LNHDA, CDR2 SQIVND (reference sequence). The CDR3 loop is CASSIGTSGYEQFF. The CDR3 DNA follows: TGTGCCAGTAGTATAGGGACTAGCGGGTATGAGCAGTTCTTC.

In its sample, this clonotype was seen many times. J is TRBJ2-7 and V is TRBV5-1; 13 bases agree with TRBD2. The CDR3 covers 15 residues. Germline-derived CDR1 and CDR2 are SGHRS and YFSETQ. The junction had 2 bases not matched to a gene; V was cut back by 3 bases and J by 2 bases. CDR3 in DNA: TGCGCCAGCAGCTACGGACTAGCGGGGGCCTACGAGCAGTACTTC. Its protein product is CASSYGLAGAYEQYF.

The chain links TRBV20-1 to TRBJ2-1, with 8 bases lining up with TRBD2. V shed 6 bases and J 0 bases; nucleotides not matched to a gene: 7. Germline V gene data show CDR1 as DFQATT and CDR2 as SNEGSKA (reference sequence). There are 15 residues in the CDR3. The CDR3 sequence is CSARTSRSSYNEQFF. CDR3 DNA: TGCAGTGCGCGGACTAGCAGAAGCTCCTACAATGAGCAGTTCTTC.

This clonotype has ten or more counts. The gene calls are TRBV10-1 and TRBJ2-2, with D maybe TRBD2 (5 bases). V was pared by 6 bases and J by 5 bases, with 19 bases between. This CDR3 spans 16 amino acids. Germline-derived CDR1 and CDR2 are WNHNN and SYGVQD (reference sequence). Here the CDR3 reads CASSRAGFPGTGELFF. CDR3 DNA sequence: TGCGCCAGCAGCCGAGCCGGCTTCCCGGGGACCGGGGAGCTGTTTTTT.

This clonotype was observed a few times. The V call is TRBV9, the J call TRBJ2-5, with 15 bases fitting TRBD2. In germline, CDR1 is SGDLS, CDR2 YYNGEE. The CDR3 extends over 15 amino acids. The V segment lost 4 bases and the J segment 5 bases; nucleotides outside the gene matches: 3. This CDR3 reads CASSTGTSGGETQYF. DNA of the CDR3: TGTGCCAGCAGCACCGGGACTAGCGGGGGGGAGACCCAGTACTTC.

This clonotype showed up just a few times. The chain has TRBV6-6 and TRBJ2-1; 7 bases map to TRBD1. This CDR3 is built from 12 residues. Germline CDR1 MNHNY, CDR2 SVGAGI (reference sequence). After removal of 8 bases from V and 4 bases from J, the junction contained 2 bases not matched to a gene. As DNA, the CDR3 is TGTGCCAGCGGGACAGATTACAATGAGCAGTTCTTC. This gives the protein CASGTDYNEQFF.

This clonotype appeared many times. The chain couples TRBV5-1 to TRBJ1-1; D might be TRBD1 (5 bases). Germline V gene sequence: CDR1 SGHRS, CDR2 YFSETQ. Between the trimmed V and J ends, which lost 4 bases and 1 base, there was a span of 14 bases. This CDR3 has 15 residues. The CDR3 DNA is TGCGCCAGCAGCCACGGGGTGGGACCGAACACTGAAGCTTTCTTT. Translating it yields CASSHGVGPNTEAFF.

This clonotype was seen only a few times. With a much larger clone just one base away, this may be a read error. The chain employs TRBV6-2 or TRBV6-3 and TRBJ2-3; D is uncertain. The CDR3 sequence is 13 residues long. Trimming removed 8 bases at V and 4 bases at J, with 13 bases between. CDR1 MNHEY and CDR2 SVGEGT come from the germline V gene. The CDR3 region is CASGIQQADTQYF. The DNA of the CDR3 is TGTGCCAGCGGAATCCAGCAGGCAGATACGCAGTATTTT.

There are many counts of this clonotype. CDR3 sequence (DNA): TGCGCCAGCAGCTTCACGGTTGGCGGGGAGCTGTTTTTT. As protein: CASSFTVGGELFF. J is TRBJ2-2 and V is TRBV5-1; D unclear. Germline loops: CDR1 SGHRS, CDR2 YFSETQ. The CDR3 length is 13 residues. V dropped 2 bases and J dropped 7 bases, with 9 bases sitting between them.

This clonotype was counted at least ten times. The chain recombines TRBV7-2 with TRBJ2-1, with D unclear. Germline V lookup: CDR1 SGHTA, CDR2 FQGNSA. The CDR3 runs 13 residues. Trimming shortened V by 3 bases and J by 12 bases, and 15 bases separated the two germline ends. CDR3 nucleotides: TGTGCCAGCAGCTTCGGCGCGGATATCGGGCAGTTCTTC. This gives the protein CASSFGADIGQFF.